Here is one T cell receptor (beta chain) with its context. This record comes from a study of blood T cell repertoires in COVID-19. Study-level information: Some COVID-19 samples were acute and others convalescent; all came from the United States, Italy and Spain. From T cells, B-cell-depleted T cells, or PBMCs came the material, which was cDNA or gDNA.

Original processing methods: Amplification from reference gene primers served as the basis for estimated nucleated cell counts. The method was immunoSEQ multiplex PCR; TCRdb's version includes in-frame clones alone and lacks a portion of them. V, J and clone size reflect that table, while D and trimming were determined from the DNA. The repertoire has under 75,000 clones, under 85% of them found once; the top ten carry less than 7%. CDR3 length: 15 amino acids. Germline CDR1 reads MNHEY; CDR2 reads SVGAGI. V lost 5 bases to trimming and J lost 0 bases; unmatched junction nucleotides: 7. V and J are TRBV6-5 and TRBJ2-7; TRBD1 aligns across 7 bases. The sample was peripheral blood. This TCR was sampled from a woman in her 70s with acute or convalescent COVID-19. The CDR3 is CASSPGQTYSYEQYF. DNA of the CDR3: TGTGCCAGCAGTCCGGGACAGACCTACTCCTACGAGCAGTACTTC.